This TCR beta chain appears in the sequencing data of a study of blood T cells in healthy people across ages. General study points: PBMCs went unsorted, and a conclusive naive versus antigen-experienced comparison was therefore prevented.

Caucasian individuals from Russia who were healthy and aged 6 to 90 acted as donors. To note about this clonotype: Its antigen is undetermined.

Sample-barcoded 5' priming and a J-beta primer mix drove a second PCR of about 7 to 11 cycles. A single record per CDR3 protein comes from TCRdb applying MiXCR to the 5' RACE reads. The table lists 780,000 or so distinct CDR3 sequences, roughly three fifths of them singletons, with around 25% in the top ten. Germline V gives CDR1 SNHLY, CDR2 FYNNEI. Trimming cost V 3 bases and J 5 bases, with 12 bases left between them. The CDR3 consists of 14 residues. Sequenced input: blood. The rearrangement joins TRBV2 to TRBJ2-3, with D possibly TRBD1 on 5 matching bases. The clonotype comes from a man aged 40-49 years in good health. The CDR3: CASSDHQGEDTQYF. The CDR3 coding sequence is TGTGCCAGCAGTGATCACCAGGGTGAAGATACGCAGTATTTT.